This T cell receptor (beta chain) was sequenced in a study of T cell repertoires in cytomegalovirus infection. Trimming cost V 5 bases and J 5 bases, with 13 bases left between them. The CDR3 runs 14 residues. CDR1 and CDR2 from the germline V gene are SGHTA and FQGNSA. One entry per CDR3 protein results from TCRdb running MiXCR on the reads. The sample consists of around 430,000 distinct CDR3 sequences, approximately 46% of them appearing once. About this clonotype itself: Its antigen is still unknown.

The J gene is TRBJ1-5, the V gene TRBV7-2; D not resolved. The sample consisted of cultured PBMCs, taken from culture after CMV antigen stimulation. The sequence was obtained from a human donor in good health (CMV status not recorded). Some clones in this sample may be carry-over from other donors' samples. CDR3 amino acids: CASSPPNGYQPQHF. CDR3 DNA sequence: TGTGCCAGCAGCCCACCAAACGGTTATCAGCCCCAGCATTTT.